What follows are 6 T cell receptor beta chains derived from one specimen sequenced in a study of cytomegalovirus exposure and HLA in healthy donors. PCR primers comprised 60 Vbeta and 13 Jbeta primers. Using immunoSEQ multiplex PCR, the repertoire was profiled, and TCRdb retains in-frame clones only, with some absent. This sample yields some 120,000 clones, of which 80% are seen a single time; over 2.5% belongs to the top ten. Sequenced input: PBMCs. The receptors were gathered from a male donor in good health and CMV-seronegative.

The chain joins TRBV9 to TRBJ2-2; weak D call: TRBD2 (6 bases). Germline CDR1 is SGDLS and CDR2 is YYNGEE. Trimming removed 6 bases from V and 3 bases from J, with 27 bases in between. The CDR3 extends over 19 amino acids. This CDR3 is CASNPAEGFGSAYTGELFF. The CDR3 DNA sequence: TGTGCCAGCAATCCGGCGGAGGGCTTCGGGTCGGCCTACACCGGGGAGCTGTTTTTT.

The genes are TRBV6-6 and TRBJ2-5; D is perhaps TRBD1 (6 bases). Trimming removed 0 bases from V and 11 bases from J, with 19 bases in between. The CDR3 runs to 15 residues. Germline V gives CDR1 MNHNY, CDR2 SVGAGI (reference sequence). The CDR3 coding sequence is TGTGCCAGCAGTTACTCGATCGTCAGGGGAGCGGTGCAGTACTTC. Translating gives CASSYSIVRGAVQYF.

This clone was seen more than once but under ten times. This chain joins TRBV6-4 and TRBJ2-1; no reliable D call. The CDR3 runs 15 residues. The V gene's germline CDR1 is MRHNA and CDR2 SNTAGT. The germline V and J ends were trimmed by 0 bases and 0 bases, with 6 bases remaining between them. CDR3 protein: CASSDSASSYNEQFF. CDR3 coding DNA: TGTGCCAGCAGTGACTCAGCGAGCTCCTACAATGAGCAGTTCTTC.

The chain links TRBV28 to TRBJ1-4; a weak D match, TRBD1 (5 bases). V was trimmed by 8 bases and J by 2 bases, leaving 18 bases between them. CDR1 and CDR2 from the germline V gene are MDHEN and SYDVKM. The CDR3 length is 16 residues. CDR3 in DNA: TGTGCCAGCGGCGGGGGAAACAGCGCCACTAATGAAAAACTGTTTTTT. Translated: CASGGGNSATNEKLFF.

This clone has a single count. V gene TRBV28 combines with J gene TRBJ2-1; 7 bases map to TRBD1. Trimming cost V 4 bases and J 8 bases; bases outside gene matches: 8. The V gene's germline CDR1 is MDHEN and CDR2 SYDVKM. This CDR3 is built from 14 residues. The CDR3 sequence is CASSSRQGGDEQFF. DNA for the CDR3: TGTGCCAGCAGTTCAAGACAGGGTGGGGATGAGCAGTTCTTC. Filled out from reference TRBV28 and TRBJ2-1, the complete variable domain reads DVKVTQSSRYLVKRTGEKVFLECVQDMDHENMFWYRQDPGLGLRLIYFSYDVKMKEKGDIPEGYSVSREKKERFSLILESASTNQTSMYLCASSSRQGGDEQFFGPGTRLTVL.

This chain connects TRBV18 to TRBJ2-7, with a weak D call TRBD1 (6 bases). Trimming removed 1 base at V and 0 bases at J, with 13 bases between. This CDR3 comprises 16 residues. CDR1 is KGHSH and CDR2 is LQKENI in the germline V gene. CDR3 protein: CASSPLVQGISYEQYF. The CDR3 DNA sequence: TGTGCCAGCTCACCACTAGTACAGGGAATCTCCTACGAGCAGTACTTC.